The entry that follows covers one T cell receptor beta chain sequence. Its specific antigen is unknown. There are no base qualities to consult, and no much larger clone falls within one base. The immunoSEQ Assay, a bias-controlled multiplex PCR, was used to amplify TCRbeta CDR3 regions from genomic DNA. The source study handled its data this way. The number of nucleated cells in each sample was estimated by amplification of reference gene primers within the assay. To quantify the absolute abundance of each unique TCRbeta CDR3 rearrangement, sequence reads were collapsed and filtered. For each sample, productive Simpson clonality was calculated by taking the square root of Simpson's diversity index across productive rearrangements. TCRdb obtained this table from immuneACCESS and retained in-frame rearrangements with V and J assigned. These tables miss some clones; where compared with another copy, unresolved V genes account for less than half of the shortfall, and the remainder is unexplained. Clone size and the V and J calls come from that table; the DNA yielded D and trimming. The sample data list over 250,000 clones, and 70% to 90% of these were observed just once. The leading ten clones occupy approximately 10% of the sample.

This sample is drawn from a study of blood T cell repertoires in COVID-19 (TCRdb year 2020). A note on the overall study: Collaborator samples came from the United States, Italy and Spain and covered acute and convalescent phases of COVID-19. The sample metadata nearly always contained a de-identified subject ID, COVID-19 status, age in years and sex. Subjects who had been exposed to COVID-19, were actively infected with it, or had recovered from it provided the deeply sampled blood TCRbeta repertoires that made up the dataset. HLA class I and class II types, where available, came from metadata supplied by the sample provider rather than from assay-based typing. The samples were drawn from the first 160 participants of the ongoing ImmuneRACE study and from 1,254 subjects provided by 6 global collaborators. The material from the prospective study consisted of cDNA or gDNA derived from T cells, B-cell-depleted T cells, or PBMCs. The repertoires were released in a freely available public database meant as a resource for research on the immune response to SARS-CoV-2. The paper as a whole reports these results and caveats: The quantity of clinical and demographic metadata differed by source and by participant and was supplied without curation.

Including cysteine and phenylalanine, the CDR3 has 13 amino acids. Only CDR3 DNA is held: 39 bases, read in frame from base 1. V loses 1 base, J loses 9 bases, and the germline ends lie 7 bases apart. Per the germline V gene, SGHVS is the CDR1 and FNYEAQ is the CDR2. Whole blood was collected in K2EDTA tubes by collaborating institutions according to the institutions' own protocols. For TCRbeta analysis, collaborator samples were shipped as frozen whole blood, as isolated PBMCs, or as DNA extracted from either sample type. Material for sequencing was peripheral blood. The chain is encoded by TRBV7-6 joined to TRBJ1-6; the D gene assignment is ambiguous. The source of this sequence is a woman in her 70s with acute or convalescent COVID-19. Here is the DNA: TGTGCCAGCAGCTTAGAAGGAGCTTCACCCCTCCACTTT. Translated, it gives CASSLEGASPLHF.